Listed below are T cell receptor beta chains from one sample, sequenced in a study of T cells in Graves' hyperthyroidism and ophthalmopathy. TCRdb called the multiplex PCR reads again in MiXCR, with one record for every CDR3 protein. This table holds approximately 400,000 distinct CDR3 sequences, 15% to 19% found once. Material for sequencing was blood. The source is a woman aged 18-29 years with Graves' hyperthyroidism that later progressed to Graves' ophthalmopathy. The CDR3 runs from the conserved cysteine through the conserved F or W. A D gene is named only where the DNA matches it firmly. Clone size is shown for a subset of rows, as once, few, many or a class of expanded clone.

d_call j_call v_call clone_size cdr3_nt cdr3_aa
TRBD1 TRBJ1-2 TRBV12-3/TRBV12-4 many TGTGCCGTGGGACAGGCCGTCTATGGCTACACCTTC CAVGQAVYGYTF
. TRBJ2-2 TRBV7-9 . TGTGCCAGCAGCCTCCCGGGGTGGGTCGCGAACACCGGGGAGCTGTTTTTT CASSLPGWVANTGELFF
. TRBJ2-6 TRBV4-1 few TGCGCCAGCAGCCAAGTCGACACCTCTGGGGCCAACGTCCTGACTTTC CASSQVDTSGANVLTF
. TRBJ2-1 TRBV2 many TGTGCCAGCAGTGTCTGGAATAATGAGCAGTTCTTC CASSVWNNEQFF
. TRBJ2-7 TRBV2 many TGTGCCAGCAGTGGACATGCCTACGAGCAGTACTTC CASSGHAYEQYF
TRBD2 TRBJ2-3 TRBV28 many TGTGCCAGCGGGGAGCGGGAGGTCCAGGATACGCAGTATTTT CASGEREVQDTQYF
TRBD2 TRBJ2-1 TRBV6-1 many TGTGCCAGCAGTCCGGGACTAGCGGGAGGTAATGAGCAGTTCTTC CASSPGLAGGNEQFF
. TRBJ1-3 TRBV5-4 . TGTGCCAGCAGCTTGGACGGAAACACCATATATTTT CASSLDGNTIYF
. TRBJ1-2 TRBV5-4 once TGTGCCAGCAGACGACAGGAGAATAACTATGGCTACACCTTC CASRRQENNYGYTF
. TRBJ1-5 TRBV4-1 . TGCGCCAGCAGCCAAGGCTACAGAGACAATCAGCCCCAGCATTTT CASSQGYRDNQPQHF
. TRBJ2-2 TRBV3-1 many TGTGCCAGCAGCCAAGATCACAGGGATACCGGGGAGCTGTTTTTT CASSQDHRDTGELFF
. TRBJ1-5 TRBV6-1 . TGTGCCAGCAGCCCACAGGGAGTGGGCAATCAGCCCCAGCATTTT CASSPQGVGNQPQHF
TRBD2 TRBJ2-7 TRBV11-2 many TGTGCCAGCAGCGTATTAGCGGGAGGCCCTTCCTACGAGCAGTACTTC CASSVLAGGPSYEQYF
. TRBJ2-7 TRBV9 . TGTGCCAGCAGCGTAGGGCTAGCAACCTACGAGCAGTACTTC CASSVGLATYEQYF
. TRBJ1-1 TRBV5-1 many TGCGCCAGCAGGGAAAACTTGAACACTGAAGCTTTCTTT CASRENLNTEAFF